The 17 T cell receptor beta chains below all came from one sample that was sequenced in a study of control samples from healthy donors and cancer patients. Some clones are missing from TCRdb's copy, which holds only in-frame ones; the method was immunoSEQ multiplex PCR. Counted here are more than 150,000 clones, roughly 93% occurring once; the ten biggest clones make up around 2.2%. Input material: blood. The receptors stem from a man between 50 and 59 years old in good health.

This clone was seen a single time. The chain links TRBV5-4 to TRBJ2-1; no definite D call. Trimming took 4 bases from V and 2 from J, leaving 16 bases between them. The CDR3 runs to 16 residues. The germline gives CDR1 SGHNT, CDR2 YYREEE (reference sequence). DNA for the CDR3: TGTGCCAGCAGCCTCCAAATAGGAACCCCCTACAATGAGCAGTTCTTC. It yields the protein CASSLQIGTPYNEQFF.

The chain links TRBV29-1 to TRBJ2-7; D gene unclear. This CDR3 contains 14 residues. Trimming stripped 0 bases from V and 0 bases from J, with 9 bases between. Germline values: CDR1 SQVTM, CDR2 ANQGSEA. The CDR3 is CSVEDQSSSYEQYF. CDR3 bases: TGCAGCGTTGAAGATCAGTCCAGCTCCTACGAGCAGTACTTC.

This clone occurred a few times. V and J are TRBV7-9 and TRBJ1-2; TRBD1 matches 7 bases. In germline, CDR1 is SEHNR, CDR2 FQNEAQ (reference sequence). The trim removed 5 bases at V and 1 base at J, leaving 16 bases unmatched. This CDR3 contains 18 residues. CDR3 amino acids: CASSTLFTGAIFNYGYTF. In DNA, the CDR3 is TGTGCCAGCAGCACCCTCTTCACAGGGGCGATCTTTAACTATGGCTACACCTTC. The variable domain in full, completed from reference TRBV7-9 and TRBJ1-2, reads DTGVSQNPRHKITKRGQNVTFRCDPISEHNRLYWYRQTLGQGPEFLTYFQNEAQLEKSRLLSDRFSAERPKGSFSTLEIQRTEQGDSAMYLCASSTLFTGAIFNYGYTFGSGTRLTVV.

V gene TRBV5-1 combines with J gene TRBJ2-1; 8 bases align to TRBD2. The junction had 9 bases not matched to a gene; V was cut back by 4 bases and J by 0 bases. Germline lookup yields CDR1 SGHRS and CDR2 YFSETQ. The CDR3 is made up of 17 amino acids. Here the CDR3 DNA reads TGCGCCAGCAGCATCCGTAAGCGGGAGAGCTCCTACAATGAGCAGTTCTTC. This codes for CASSIRKRESSYNEQFF. The full variable domain, with the rest looked up from reference TRBV5-1 and TRBJ2-1, is KAGVTQTPRYLIKTRGQQVTLSCSPISGHRSVSWYQQTPGQGLQFLFEYFSETQRNKGNFPGRFSGRQFSNSRSEMNVSTLELGDSALYLCASSIRKRESSYNEQFFGPGTRLTVL.

In regard to this clone: One junction end does not reproduce the germline sequence, and a read error may be involved. The CDR3 bases are TGTGCCAGCAGCTCTATGAAGACTGAAGCTTTCTTT. Protein: CASSSMKTEAFF. The chain has TRBV11-2 and TRBJ1-1; D unclear. Per germline, CDR1 SGHAT and CDR2 FQNNGV. The CDR3 runs 12 residues.

This chain links TRBV14 with TRBJ2-7; D is undetermined. Trimming took off 6 bases at V and 4 bases at J, with 10 bases between the two ends. Germline-derived CDR1 and CDR2 are SGHDN and FVKESK. CDR3 length: 12 amino acids. The CDR3 bases are TGTGCCAGCAGTGCCCTCGGGTACGAGCAGTACTTC. This sequence encodes CASSALGYEQYF.

This clone has only one observation. This chain joins TRBV19 and TRBJ2-6, with TRBD2 matching over 8 bases. CDR1 LNHDA and CDR2 SQIVND come from the germline V gene (reference sequence). The V gene end was trimmed by 5 bases and the J gene end by 0 bases; junction bases not matched to a gene: 9. This CDR3 comprises 18 residues. Written as DNA, the CDR3 is TGTGCCAGTAGTCTAGGGGTAGCGGGGTTCTCTGGGGCCAACGTCCTGACTTTC. Protein product: CASSLGVAGFSGANVLTF.

The chain is built from TRBV10-3 and TRBJ2-3, with 8 bases fitting TRBD1. With 6 bases clipped from V and 1 base from J, the junction kept 3 bases outside the gene matches. The CDR3 length is 14 residues. Germline loops: CDR1 ENHRY, CDR2 SYGVKD. The CDR3 DNA reads TGTGCCATCAGCGGACAGGGTCGCACAGATACGCAGTATTTT. This encodes CAISGQGRTDTQYF.

The CDR3 sequence: CASSPNRDLYGYTF. The CDR3 bases are TGTGCCAGCTCACCCAACAGGGACCTCTATGGCTACACCTTC. V is TRBV18 and J is TRBJ1-2; D is possibly TRBD1 (6 bases). Germline loops: CDR1 KGHSH, CDR2 LQKENI. CDR3 length: 14 amino acids. Trimming took off 3 bases at V and 4 bases at J, with 12 bases between the two ends.

V and J are TRBV4-2 and TRBJ1-1; TRBD1 is a possible D gene (6 bases). There are 13 residues in the CDR3. Germline-derived CDR1 and CDR2 are LGHNA and YNFKEQ. The V end was cut by 4 bases, the J end by 5 bases, with 11 bases between. CDR3 sequence (DNA): TGTGCCAGCAGCCTATTTACAGGGACTGAAGCTTTCTTT. It codes for CASSLFTGTEAFF.

This chain links TRBV10-2 with TRBJ1-4; D gene ambiguous. Germline V gene lookup returns CDR1 WSHSY and CDR2 SAAADI. The ends were cut back, 4 bases at V and 3 bases at J, with 12 bases in the middle. This CDR3 is 15 amino acids long. The CDR3 DNA follows: TGCGCCAGCAGTGTGGAGCTTGGCGCTAATGAAAAACTGTTTTTT. It is translated as CASSVELGANEKLFF.

The chain employs TRBV20-1 and TRBJ2-2; TRBD2 agrees at 10 bases. Germline V gene data show CDR1 as DFQATT and CDR2 as SNEGSKA (reference sequence). This CDR3 spans 16 amino acids. V dropped 3 bases and J dropped 4; count of bases not matched to a gene: 8. CDR3 sequence reads: CSASSPSGSSTGELFF. CDR3 sequence (DNA): TGCAGTGCTAGTTCACCTAGCGGGAGCTCCACCGGGGAGCTGTTTTTT.

V gene TRBV19 combines with J gene TRBJ1-5; perhaps TRBD1 as D (6 bases). The CDR3 totals 20 residues. V was clipped by 6 bases and J by 4 bases, with 31 bases between them. The germline CDR1 and CDR2 sequences are LNHDA and SQIVND (reference sequence). CDR3 coding DNA: TGTGCCAGTAGACCTGGTTTACAGGGACCCTCTTTAAGGTCAAATCAGCCCCAGCATTTT. Translated, it gives CASRPGLQGPSLRSNQPQHF.

CDR3 sequence: CASSQGQANQPQHF. The CDR3 DNA reads as TGCGCCAGCAGCCAGGGACAGGCAAATCAGCCCCAGCATTTT. The rearrangement joins TRBV5-1 to TRBJ1-5, with 8 bases aligning to TRBD1. This CDR3 comprises 14 residues. The germline gives CDR1 SGHRS, CDR2 YFSETQ. Trimming cost V 4 bases and J 4 bases; bases outside gene matches: 4.

The chain uses TRBV20-1 and TRBJ2-7; D is ambiguous. The germline CDR1 and CDR2 sequences are DFQATT and SNEGSKA (reference sequence). V was clipped by 5 bases and J by 4 bases, with 9 bases between them. The CDR3 runs 11 residues. CDR3 amino acids: CSARTGYEQYF. The CDR3 region has the DNA TGCAGTGCTCGGACCGGATACGAGCAGTACTTC.

The V call is TRBV27, the J call TRBJ2-7, with 7 positions matching TRBD2. CDR1 MNHEY and CDR2 SMNVEV come from the germline V gene (reference sequence). Trimming at V came to 8 bases and at J to 2 bases, leaving 6 bases not matched to a gene. CDR3 size: 13 residues. DNA of the CDR3: TGTGCCAGCTGCGCTAGCGGTCCCTACGAGCAGTACTTC. It yields the protein CASCASGPYEQYF.

Worth noting for this clone: The same CDR3 can be traced to other DNA sequences in this sample. The chain recombines TRBV5-1 with TRBJ2-3; perhaps TRBD1 as D (5 bases). Germline V gives CDR1 SGHRS, CDR2 YFSETQ. Trimming took off 0 bases at V and 0 bases at J, with 5 bases between the two ends. This CDR3 spans 14 amino acids. The CDR3 spells CASSLGGSTDTQYF. CDR3 bases: TGCGCCAGCAGCTTGGGGGGCAGCACAGATACGCAGTATTTT.